The 2 T cell receptor beta chains reported below all come from one sample, sequenced in a study of blood T cell repertoires in COVID-19. Libraries were prepared by immunoSEQ multiplex PCR; TCRdb keeps only in-frame clonotypes and omits some of them. Among around 200,000 clones listed, around 83% were seen once. The sample comprised peripheral blood. The origin of the receptors is a man aged 40-55 years with active or convalescent COVID-19.

This clone was seen only once. The chain couples TRBV18 to TRBJ1-1, with a tentative D call TRBD1 (5 bases). This CDR3 contains 15 residues. Germline V gene data show CDR1 as KGHSH and CDR2 as LQKENI. V lost 2 bases to trimming and J lost 1 base, with 11 bases between them. CDR3 nucleotide sequence: TGTGCCAGCTCACCAGGGTACAGGCAGAACACTGAAGCTTTCTTT. Encoded protein: CASSPGYRQNTEAFF.

This rearrangement joins TRBV6-6 to TRBJ2-3, with TRBD2 identical over 9 bases. This CDR3 spans 15 amino acids. Germline lookup yields CDR1 MNHNY and CDR2 SVGAGI (reference sequence). Trimming took 6 bases from V and 2 from J; bases not matched to a gene: 6. CDR3 loop: CASSQTSGNTDTQYF. CDR3 DNA: TGTGCCAGCAGCCAGACTAGCGGTAACACAGATACGCAGTATTTT.